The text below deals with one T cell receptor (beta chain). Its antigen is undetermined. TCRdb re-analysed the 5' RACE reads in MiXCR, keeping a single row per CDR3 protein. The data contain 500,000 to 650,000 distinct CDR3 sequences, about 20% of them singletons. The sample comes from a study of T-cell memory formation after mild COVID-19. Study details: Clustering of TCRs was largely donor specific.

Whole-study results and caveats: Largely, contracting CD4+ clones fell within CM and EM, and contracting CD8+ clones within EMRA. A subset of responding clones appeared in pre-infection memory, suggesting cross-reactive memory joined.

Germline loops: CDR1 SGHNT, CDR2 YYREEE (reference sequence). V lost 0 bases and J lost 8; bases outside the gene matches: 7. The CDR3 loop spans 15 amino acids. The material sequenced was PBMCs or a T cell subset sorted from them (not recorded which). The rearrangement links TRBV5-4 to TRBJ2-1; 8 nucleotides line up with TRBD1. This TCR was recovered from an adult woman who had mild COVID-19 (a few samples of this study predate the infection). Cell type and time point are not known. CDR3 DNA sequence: TGTGCCAGCAGCTTGGAGTCGGACAGGGTCGATGAGCAGTTCTTC. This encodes CASSLESDRVDEQFF. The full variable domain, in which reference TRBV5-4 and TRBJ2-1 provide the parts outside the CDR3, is ETGVTQSPTHLIKTRGQQVTLRCSSQSGHNTVSWYQQALGQGPQFIFQYYREEENGRGNFPPRFSGLQFPNYSSELNVNALELDDSALYLCASSLESDRVDEQFFGPGTRLTVL.